This T cell receptor beta chain was recorded in a study of T cell changes during pregnancy in multiple sclerosis. Germline trimming cut 6 bases from V and 6 bases from J; bases unmatched to any gene: 11. This CDR3 contains 15 residues. Germline V gene sequence: CDR1 SGHTA, CDR2 FQGNSA. The protocol was immunoSEQ multiplex PCR, while the TCRdb copy is restricted to in-frame clones and leaves out a portion. This sample carries approximately 52,000 clones, around 92% of them seen once, and the ten largest clones take roughly 0.85%. The rearrangement joins TRBV7-2 to TRBJ2-1, with 7 bases aligning to TRBD2. Specimen: CD4+ T cells from peripheral blood mononuclear cells, collected in the second trimester of pregnancy. The TCR comes from a female donor in good health, enrolled as a control in a pregnancy study. The chain's CDR3 is CASRYGEGRFNEQFF. For the CDR3, the DNA is TGTGCCAGCAGGTATGGGGAGGGCCGCTTCAATGAGCAGTTCTTC.